The T cell receptor beta chain under discussion was sequenced for a study of ipilimumab plus nivolumab after autologous stem cell transplantation. About the research overall: Typical patient got roughly 5 ipilimumab doses and about eight nivolumab doses (median).

Details on this clone: Its antigen is undetermined.

General study points: Per the authors, repertoire, Treg and microbiota data justify further study.

Generated by immunoSEQ multiplex PCR, the TCRdb table keeps only in-frame clones and is missing some. The sample gives tens of thousands of clones, 85% to 90% of which show up once; less than 5.5% is in the top ten. The specimen comprised PBMCs, sampled in a trial of ipilimumab plus nivolumab as post-transplant consolidation. The origin of this receptor is a male donor with diffuse large B-cell lymphoma.

The CDR3 spells CASSKIQGVEAFF. The CDR3 DNA reads as TGTGCCAGCAGCAAAATACAGGGGGTCGAAGCTTTCTTT. The rearrangement joins TRBV21-1 to TRBJ1-1; the tabulated D call, TRBD1, remains unverified against the DNA. TRBV21-1 is assigned pseudogene status. This CDR3 is built from 13 residues.